This T cell receptor beta chain stems from a study of T cells in Graves' hyperthyroidism and ophthalmopathy. General study results and limits: The majority of expanded thyroid clonotypes above 0.001 also appeared in blood.

The investigators amplified TCR beta CDR3 regions from RNA transcripts. First-round RT-PCR of the TCR CDR3 relied on the HTBI primer set. A single record per CDR3 protein comes from TCRdb applying MiXCR to the multiplex PCR reads. The data show about 710,000 distinct CDR3 sequences, with less than 20% seen just once and 8.4% held by the top ten. Graves' hyperthyroidism was deemed stable given no ophthalmopathy progression within 18 months. Exclusion followed for patients with uncontrolled infection, other autoimmune disease, pregnancy or lactation. Concerning this clonotype itself: What it binds is not known.

The V and J ends lost 2 bases and 2 bases respectively, with 14 bases between them. In germline, CDR1 is MNHNS, CDR2 SASEGT. The CDR3 loop spans 16 amino acids. The chain carries TRBV6-1 and TRBJ2-3, with D possibly TRBD2 on 5 matching bases. The clonotype originates from a man between 18 and 35 years old with Graves' hyperthyroidism. The sequencing sample was made of blood. The CDR3, as DNA: TGTGCCAGCAGTGAAATCCCGGGAAGGGCCACAGATACGCAGTATTTT. Translation: CASSEIPGRATDTQYF.